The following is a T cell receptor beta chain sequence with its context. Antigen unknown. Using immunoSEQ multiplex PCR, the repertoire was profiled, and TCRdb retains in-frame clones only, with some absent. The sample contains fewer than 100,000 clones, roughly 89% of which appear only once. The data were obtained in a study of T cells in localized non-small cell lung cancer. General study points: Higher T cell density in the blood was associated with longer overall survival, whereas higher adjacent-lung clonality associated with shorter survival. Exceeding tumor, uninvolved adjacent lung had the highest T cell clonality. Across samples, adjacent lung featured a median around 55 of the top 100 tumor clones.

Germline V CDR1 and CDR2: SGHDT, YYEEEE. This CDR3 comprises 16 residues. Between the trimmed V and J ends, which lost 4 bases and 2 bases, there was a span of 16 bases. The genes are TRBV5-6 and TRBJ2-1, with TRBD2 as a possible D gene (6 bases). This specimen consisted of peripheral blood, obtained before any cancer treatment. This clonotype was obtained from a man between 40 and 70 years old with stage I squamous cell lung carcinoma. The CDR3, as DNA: TGTGCCAGCAGCAATCCGGGATGGGGGGCCTACAATGAGCAGTTCTTC. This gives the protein CASSNPGWGAYNEQFF.